The following is a T cell receptor beta chain sequence with its context. The data were obtained in a study of blood T cell repertoires in COVID-19. Germline loops: CDR1 LGHDT, CDR2 YNNKEL (reference sequence). This CDR3 has 13 residues. Trimming pared 3 bases from V and 6 bases from J, leaving 11 bases between. Clones were sequenced by immunoSEQ multiplex PCR, and TCRdb holds only the in-frame ones, with some missing. The table records about 55,000 clones, about four fifths of them present only once. The genes are TRBV3-1 (or the pseudogene TRBV3-2) and TRBJ1-2; D gene unclear. The TCR comes from a woman aged 55 to 70 with acute or convalescent COVID-19. Sequences were obtained from peripheral blood. The CDR3 loop is CASSHSRSDGYTF. The DNA of the CDR3 is TGTGCCAGCAGCCACTCACGGAGTGATGGCTACACCTTC.